Each of the 17 T cell receptor beta chains below was sequenced from the same sample in a study of blood T cell repertoires in COVID-19. Produced via immunoSEQ multiplex PCR; TCRdb's table is partial and in-frame only. The sample contains 210,000 or so clones, just under 80% of which appear only once. Sequencing input: peripheral blood. Receptors were obtained from a woman aged 80 or over with active or convalescent COVID-19.

The chain is built from TRBV7-7 and TRBJ2-7; 10 bases match TRBD2. This CDR3 is built from 13 residues. The germline V gene has CDR1 SSHAT and CDR2 FNYEAQ (reference sequence). V lost 8 bases and J lost 3; bases outside the gene matches: 4. CDR3 DNA: TGTGCCAGCGCGCGACTAGCGGGCTACGAGCAGTACTTC. Translation gives CASARLAGYEQYF.

V gene TRBV29-1 combines with J gene TRBJ1-2, with D unclear. This CDR3 region has 11 residues. Germline loops: CDR1 SQVTM, CDR2 ANQGSEA. The germline V and J ends were trimmed by 7 bases and 2 bases, with 8 bases remaining between them. The CDR3 sequence: CSARENYGYTF. The CDR3, as DNA: TGCAGCGCGAGGGAGAACTATGGCTACACCTTC. The whole variable domain, filled in from reference TRBV29-1 and TRBJ1-2, reads SAVISQKPSRDICQRGTSLTIQCQVDSQVTMMFWYRQQPGQSLTLIATANQGSEATYESGFVIDKFPISRPNLTFSTLTVSNMSPEDSSIYLCSARENYGYTFGSGTRLTVV.

This clone was detected only a few times. The chain has TRBV6-2 or TRBV6-3 and TRBJ2-7; TRBD2 matches 12 bases. Trimming at V came to 0 bases and at J to 3 bases, leaving 6 bases not matched to a gene. Germline loops: CDR1 MNHEY, CDR2 SVGEGT. The CDR3 covers 17 residues. The CDR3 DNA sequence: TGTGCCAGCAGTTACTCCCCACTAGCGGGGGGCGACTACGAGCAGTACTTC. Its protein product is CASSYSPLAGGDYEQYF.

Turning to this clone: This sample also contains other DNA sequences that code for the same CDR3. The V gene is TRBV5-1, the J gene TRBJ2-3; D is ambiguous. Per the germline V gene, CDR1 is SGHRS and CDR2 is YFSETQ. V lost 3 bases to trimming and J lost 1 base, with 9 bases between them. This CDR3 is built from 14 residues. The CDR3 here is CASSSGTGTDTQYF. CDR3 nucleotide sequence: TGCGCCAGCAGCTCTGGAACAGGCACAGATACGCAGTATTTT.

The chain employs TRBV13 and TRBJ1-6; 9 positions match TRBD1. V trimming: 5 bases; J trimming: 7 bases; junction bases outside the gene matches: 6. This CDR3 contains 15 residues. CDR1 and CDR2 (germline): PRHDT, FYEKMQ (reference sequence). CDR3 sequence: CASSPNDRGNSPLHF. The CDR3 DNA reads as TGTGCCAGCAGCCCAAACGACAGGGGGAATTCACCCCTCCACTTT.

The chain employs TRBV7-8 and TRBJ2-1; TRBD2 agrees at 9 bases. Germline trimming cut 8 bases from V and 9 bases from J; bases unmatched to any gene: 5. CDR3 size: 12 residues. CDR1 SGHVS and CDR2 FQNEAQ come from the germline V gene. This chain's CDR3 is CASVLSGGEQFF. The DNA of the CDR3 is TGTGCCAGCGTCCTTAGCGGGGGTGAGCAGTTCTTC.

The rearrangement uses TRBV7-2 and TRBJ2-7; a possible D gene is TRBD1 (5 bases). Germline CDR1 reads SGHTA; CDR2 reads FQGNSA. This CDR3 is 15 amino acids long. The V end was cut by 1 base, the J end by 2 bases, with 12 bases between. The DNA for the CDR3 is TGTGCCAGCAGCTTAGAGGCCAGGGCGCCCTACGAGCAGTACTTC. Its protein is CASSLEARAPYEQYF.

This chain links TRBV12-5 with TRBJ2-1; 8 bases map to TRBD2. Germline-derived CDR1 and CDR2 are LGHNT and FRNRAP. This CDR3 is built from 18 residues. The junction had 11 bases not matched to a gene; V was cut back by 0 bases and J by 4 bases. CDR3 coding DNA: TGTGCTAGTGGTTTGGTCGGCGGGGGGCAAAAATGGTACAATGAGCAGTTCTTC. Amino acid sequence: CASGLVGGGQKWYNEQFF.

V gene TRBV5-1 combines with J gene TRBJ2-5; weak D call: TRBD1 (6 bases). This CDR3 is 13 amino acids long. Trimming took off 4 bases at V and 2 bases at J, with 9 bases between the two ends. CDR1 and CDR2 from the germline V gene are SGHRS and YFSETQ. The CDR3 reads CASSSGQQETQYF. The CDR3 DNA reads TGCGCCAGCAGCAGTGGACAGCAAGAGACCCAGTACTTC. The complete variable domain, with remaining parts taken from reference TRBV5-1 and TRBJ2-5, reads KAGVTQTPRYLIKTRGQQVTLSCSPISGHRSVSWYQQTPGQGLQFLFEYFSETQRNKGNFPGRFSGRQFSNSRSEMNVSTLELGDSALYLCASSSGQQETQYFGPGTRLLVL.

The V call is TRBV18, the J call TRBJ1-2, with 7 bases aligning to TRBD1. V lost 1 base, J lost 8 bases, and 4 bases stayed unmatched. This CDR3 has 13 residues. Germline V gene sequence: CDR1 KGHSH, CDR2 LQKENI. CDR3 in amino acids: CASSPRDSGGYTF. The CDR3 DNA reads as TGTGCCAGCTCACCACGGGACAGTGGAGGCTACACCTTC.

The chain is built from TRBV18 and TRBJ2-2; 8 positions agree with TRBD1. Trimming cost V 6 bases and J 1 base; bases outside gene matches: 7. The CDR3 is 16 amino acids. The germline gives CDR1 KGHSH, CDR2 LQKENI. The CDR3, as DNA: TGTGCCAGCTCCCCGGCCGGGACAGGGAACACCGGGGAGCTGTTTTTT. Amino acids: CASSPAGTGNTGELFF. The full variable domain, in which reference TRBV18 and TRBJ2-2 provide the parts outside the CDR3, is NAGVMQNPRHLVRRRGQEARLRCSPMKGHSHVYWYRQLPEEGLKFMVYLQKENIIDESGMPKERFSAEFPKEGPSILRIQQVVRGDSAAYFCASSPAGTGNTGELFFGEGSRLTVL.

The chain is built from TRBV20-1 and TRBJ1-4, with a weak D call TRBD1 (6 bases). Looked up from germline, CDR1 is DFQATT and CDR2 is SNEGSKA (reference sequence). This CDR3 contains 11 residues. The V gene lost 5 bases and the J gene lost 10 bases, with 11 bases spanning the gap. CDR3 nucleotides: TGCAGTGCTTCCCAAGGGGGAAAACTGTTTTTT. Protein: CSASQGGKLFF.

This clone was seen just once. The chain couples TRBV28 to TRBJ1-2, with D uncertain. This CDR3 contains 14 residues. V gave up 7 bases and J gave up 6 bases, with 18 bases separating them. Germline V gene sequence: CDR1 MDHEN, CDR2 SYDVKM. In DNA form, the CDR3 reads TGTGCCAGCACTCAAGAGGTCGGTCAGAATGGCTACACCTTC. This encodes CASTQEVGQNGYTF.

V usage is TRBV5-5 and J usage is TRBJ2-1; the match to TRBD1 covers 7 bases. J lost 4 bases, V lost 0 bases, and 4 bases had no gene match. The CDR3 has 15 amino acids. Germline-derived CDR1 and CDR2 are SGHKS and YYEKEE (reference sequence). Written as DNA, the CDR3 is TGTGCCAGCAGCTTGGCAGGGGGTCAATACAATGAGCAGTTCTTC. The encoded protein is CASSLAGGQYNEQFF.

The gene calls are TRBV21-1 and TRBJ1-1; the D call TRBD1 from the table was never checked on the DNA. TRBV21-1 is a known pseudogene. The CDR3 covers 15 residues. CDR3 sequence reads: CASSKDWDRAIEAFF. Here the CDR3 DNA reads TGTGCCAGCAGCAAAGATTGGGACAGGGCAATTGAAGCTTTCTTT.

The rearrangement uses TRBV23-1 and TRBJ1-3, with TRBD1 matching 8 bases. TRBV23-1 carries the ORF label, with uncertain function. This CDR3 spans 21 amino acids. The trim removed 0 bases at V and 0 bases at J, leaving 16 bases unmatched. The CDR3 spells CASSQSVVDRAVEPSGNTIYF. The CDR3 DNA reads TGCGCCAGCAGTCAATCGGTGGTGGACAGGGCGGTAGAACCCTCTGGAAACACCATATATTTT.

The CDR3 DNA sequence: TGCGCCAGCAGCTCCGGACAGGGCTACACTGAAGCTTTCTTT. Translation gives CASSSGQGYTEAFF. The chain has TRBV5-1 and TRBJ1-1; 8 bases are shared with TRBD1. The CDR3 has 14 residues. V lost 3 bases to trimming and J lost 3 bases; unmatched junction nucleotides: 4. CDR1 is SGHRS, CDR2 YFSETQ, per germline.